This TCR beta chain originates from a study of blood T cell repertoires in COVID-19. At the level of the study: Acute and convalescent COVID-19 samples came from the United States, Italy and Spain. T cells, B-cell-depleted T cells, or PBMCs provided the cDNA or gDNA that served as material.

This clone has more than one count but fewer than ten. The CDR3 covers 15 residues. V shed 5 bases and J 9 bases; nucleotides not matched to a gene: 8. CDR1 and CDR2 (germline): SEHNR, FQNEAQ (reference sequence). As handled by the study authors: For nucleated cells, counts were estimated from reference gene primer amplification. Some clones are missing from TCRdb's copy, which holds only in-frame ones; the method was immunoSEQ multiplex PCR. The V and J calls and the clone size are those of that table, but D and trimming were determined from the DNA. The sample consists of approximately 670,000 clones, about nine tenths of them appearing once.

The sequenced material came from peripheral blood. This clonotype was sampled from a young woman with acute or convalescent COVID-19. J is TRBJ1-6 and V is TRBV7-9; 9 bases agree with TRBD1. CDR3 sequence: CASSDIQGAASPLHF. CDR3 in DNA: TGTGCCAGCAGCGACATACAGGGGGCTGCTTCACCCCTCCACTTT.